This T cell receptor beta chain derives from a study of blood T cells in healthy people across ages. Looking at the study overall: About one barcoded beta molecule per two T cells came from capture by template switching.

This clonotype showed up just a few times. The target antigen is unknown. Together with a sample-barcoded 5' primer, a J-beta primer mix was included in a second PCR lasting roughly 6 to 12 cycles. TCRdb ran MiXCR on the 5' RACE reads and lists one entry per CDR3 protein. Among 710,000 or so distinct CDR3 sequences listed, approximately 22% were seen once. Study-level results: Naive and antigen-experienced cells were not separated, limiting conclusive comparison.

In germline, CDR1 is KGHSH, CDR2 LQKENI. This CDR3 region has 15 residues. V was clipped by 2 bases and J by 1 base, with 11 bases between them. Individuals who donated were healthy Caucasians from Russia aged roughly 6 to 90. This receptor was taken from a man between 65 and 85 years old in good health. V and J are TRBV18 and TRBJ2-5; TRBD2 might be the D (5 bases). Material for sequencing was blood. The CDR3 DNA reads TGTGCCAGCTCACCATGGTCAGGACTCCAAGAGACCCAGTACTTC. Protein: CASSPWSGLQETQYF.